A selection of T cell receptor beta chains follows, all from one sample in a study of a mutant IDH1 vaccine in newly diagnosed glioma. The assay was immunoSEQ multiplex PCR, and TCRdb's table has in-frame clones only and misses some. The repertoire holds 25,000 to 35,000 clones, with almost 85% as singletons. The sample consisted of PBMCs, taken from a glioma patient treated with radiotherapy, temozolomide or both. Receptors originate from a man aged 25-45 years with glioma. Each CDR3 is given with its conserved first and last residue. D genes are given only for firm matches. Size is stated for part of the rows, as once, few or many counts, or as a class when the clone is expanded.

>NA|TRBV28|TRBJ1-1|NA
TGTGCCAGCAGTCCAGGGGTTGCGGCCGACCCGTTCACTGAAGCTTTCTTT
CASSPGVAADPFTEAFF
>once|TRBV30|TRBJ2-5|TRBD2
TGTGCCTGGGGACTAGCGGTACAAGAGACCCAGTACTTC
CAWGLAVQETQYF
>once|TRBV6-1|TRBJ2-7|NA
TGTGCCAGCAGTGAATTGCCAGGGTGGAACGAGCAGTACTTC
CASSELPGWNEQYF
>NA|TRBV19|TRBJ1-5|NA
TGTGCCAGTAGACCAGGGTTAAGCAATCAGCCCCAGCATTTT
CASRPGLSNQPQHF
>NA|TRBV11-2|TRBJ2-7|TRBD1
TGTGCCAGCAGCTTTCACAGGGGCGAGCAGTACTTC
CASSFHRGEQYF
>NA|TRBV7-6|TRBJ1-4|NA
TGTGCCAGCAGCTCAGGGAACCGGGATCAACTGTTTTTT
CASSSGNRDQLFF
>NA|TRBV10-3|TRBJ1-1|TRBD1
TGTGCCATCAGAAGGACAGGGGGAGAGAGCACTGAAGCTTTCTTT
CAIRRTGGESTEAFF
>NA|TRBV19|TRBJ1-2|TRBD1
TGTGCCAGTAGTAGAAGTGTCGGGACAGGGACAGTCGGCTACACCTTC
CASSRSVGTGTVGYTF
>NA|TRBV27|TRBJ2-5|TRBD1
TGTGCCAGCAGAACTTATCGGACAGGGCGATACCAAGAGACCCAGTACTTC
CASRTYRTGRYQETQYF
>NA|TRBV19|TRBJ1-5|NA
TGTGCCAGTAGGAAACGGGACCCTAACCAGCCCCAGCATTTT
CASRKRDPNQPQHF
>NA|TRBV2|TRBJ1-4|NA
TGTGCCAGCAGTGAAAGGCGGACGGGGGGTAATGAAAAACTGTTTTTT
CASSERRTGGNEKLFF
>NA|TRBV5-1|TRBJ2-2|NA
TGCGCCAGCAGCTCCGAGGGCTGGGGCACCGGGGAGCTGTTTTTT
CASSSEGWGTGELFF
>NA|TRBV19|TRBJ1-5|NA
TGTGCCAGTAGTATAGGTCGAGAGCCGCATTTT
CASSIGREPHF
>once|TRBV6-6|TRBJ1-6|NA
TGTGCCAGCAGTTACGGTGACAGTCATTCACCCCTCCACTTT
CASSYGDSHSPLHF
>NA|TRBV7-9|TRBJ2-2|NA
TGTGCCAGCAGCTTAGTACAGGCGAACACCGGGGAGCTGTTTTTT
CASSLVQANTGELFF
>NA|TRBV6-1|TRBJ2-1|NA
TGTGCCAGCAGTGACCAGACAGGAAGGGCTAGTTCCTACAATGAGCAGTTCTTC
CASSDQTGRASSYNEQFF
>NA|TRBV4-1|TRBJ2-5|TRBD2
TGCGCCAGCAGCCAATCGAATAGGCTAGCGGGAGCTGAGACCCAGTACTTC
CASSQSNRLAGAETQYF